These 6 T cell receptor beta chains were sequenced from one sample in a study of shared clonotypes between healthy human individuals. Assay: immunoSEQ multiplex PCR; the TCRdb copy retains only in-frame clones and omits some. The table records some 1.5 million clones, approximately 98% of them present only once. Sequenced material: naive CD4+ T cells sorted from blood. Specified subset: CD45RA+ positively selected. The receptors here all came from a man aged 25 to 45 in good health.

The J gene is TRBJ1-2, the V gene TRBV28; TRBD1 matches 10 bases. Germline V lookup: CDR1 MDHEN, CDR2 SYDVKM. The CDR3 has 14 amino acids. The V gene end was trimmed by 4 bases and the J gene end by 10 bases; junction bases not matched to a gene: 9. The CDR3 region is CASSSAGQGINYTF. The DNA of the CDR3 is TGTGCCAGCAGTTCCGCGGGACAGGGGATAAACTACACCTTC.

Concerning this clone: Within the sample, other DNA sequences also encode this same CDR3. The V call is TRBV14, the J call TRBJ2-5; D is unresolved. V was pared by 4 bases and J by 2 bases, with 2 bases between. Germline lookup yields CDR1 SGHDN and CDR2 FVKESK. This CDR3 has 11 residues. The CDR3, as DNA: TGTGCCAGCAGCCGGCAAGAGACCCAGTACTTC. Protein sequence: CASSRQETQYF.

The J gene is TRBJ1-1, the V gene TRBV28, with no clear D. The CDR3 contains 12 residues. The ends were cut back, 3 bases at V and 10 bases at J, with 12 bases in the middle. CDR1 and CDR2 (germline): MDHEN, SYDVKM. CDR3 in amino acids: CASSLVEQRAFF. In nucleotides, the CDR3 is TGTGCCAGCAGTTTGGTCGAACAGAGAGCTTTCTTT. Variable domain in full (rest from reference TRBV28 and TRBJ1-1): DVKVTQSSRYLVKRTGEKVFLECVQDMDHENMFWYRQDPGLGLRLIYFSYDVKMKEKGDIPEGYSVSREKKERFSLILESASTNQTSMYLCASSLVEQRAFFGQGTRLTVV.

This chain joins TRBV15 and TRBJ2-6, with 8 bases identical to TRBD2. CDR1 and CDR2 from the germline V gene are LNHNV and YYDKDF (reference sequence). The CDR3 spans 19 residues. Germline trimming cut 0 bases from V and 3 bases from J; bases unmatched to any gene: 10. CDR3 protein: CATSRDSGGGHVGANVLTF. The CDR3 DNA follows: TGTGCCACCAGCAGAGATTCGGGAGGGGGGCACGTTGGGGCCAACGTCCTGACTTTC.

This clone was seen just once. In nucleotides, the CDR3 is TGTGCCAGCAGTGAAAGGGTTAGATCCACTGGAAACACCATATATTTT. Translated, it gives CASSERVRSTGNTIYF. The rearrangement links TRBV6-1 to TRBJ1-3; D gene unclear. With 2 bases removed from V and 2 bases from J, the gap between germline ends came to 13 bases. CDR1 is MNHNS, CDR2 SASEGT, per germline. This CDR3 region has 16 residues.

J is TRBJ1-5 and V is TRBV5-8; 10 bases match TRBD1. After removal of 6 bases from V and 6 bases from J, the junction contained 9 bases not matched to a gene. This CDR3 has 15 amino acids. The V gene's germline CDR1 is SGHTS and CDR2 YDEGEE. The CDR3 is CASIPRDRGFQPQHF. The CDR3 DNA follows: TGTGCCAGCATCCCCCGGGACAGGGGTTTTCAGCCCCAGCATTTT.